This T cell receptor beta chain is drawn from a study of shared clonotypes between healthy human individuals (TCRdb year 2020). Concerning the study at large: The cohort included a few men and a couple of women between 18 and 49 years of age. For each donor, three plates each were used for CD4 naive and CD4 memory, two plates were used for CD8 naive, and one plate was used for CD8 memory. To estimate repertoire size and how much clonotypes are shared between individuals, the study performed deep sequencing of blood TCR repertoires from about five healthy adults. Libraries were prepared and TCR repertoires were sequenced by different laboratories using diverse techniques, in order to increase sequencing depth and limit assay-specific biases. Each donor's leukapheresis produced roughly between roughly 0.85 and 10 billion PBMCs.

Using the deep immunoSEQ assay, TCR CDR3 regions were amplified from genomic DNA by multiplex PCR. Genomic DNA extracted from each cell subset was distributed evenly over all wells of several immunoSEQ 96-well plates, and each plate served as one replicate. For sorted subsets, about 0.2 ug genomic DNA, equal to 30,000 or so T cell genomes, was loaded into each replicate PCR. Purified libraries were quantified with a Qubit 3.0 fluorometer, sized on a Bioanalyzer 2100, and re-quantified with the KAPA Library Quantification kit. Each immunoSEQ 96-well plate was sequenced on its own single-read 150-cycle Illumina NextSeq 550 flow cell. As for the original processing: Because the immunoSEQ output included only junctional sequences and no quality scores, the filtering could not be the same as the filtering used for full-length reads. To assign V/J genes and CDR3, sequences were annotated using PyIR, a Python wrapper for IgBLAST v1.9, with IMGT germline references. Reads with weak V/J assignments (E-value above 1e-6), missing CDR3, stop codons, out-of-frame junctions, or ambiguous translated residues were removed. V3J clonotypes were defined as sequences sharing an identical inferred V gene, J gene, and CDR3 amino acid sequence. Percentage overlap between repertoires was calculated by dividing the number of shared unique clonotypes by the size of the smaller repertoire. Three approaches were used to assess repertoire richness: RTK rarefaction, the Chao1 estimator, and Recon v2.1 estimates of unobserved clonotypes. Generation probabilities for all TCRbeta clonotypes obtained by the gDNA method from a handful of donors were computed using OLGA. TCRdb carries this immuneACCESS record with in-frame sequences only. Its versions omit some clonotypes, under half of them owing to an unresolved V gene in the studies checked, with the rest unexplained. The D gene and trimming were derived from the DNA, and the V and J assignments and clone size from that table. Across this sample there are 2 million to 2.5 million clones, with less than 95% seen only once. About 0.41% of the sample is in the top ten clones.

The germline V gene encodes CDR1 SGHTA and CDR2 FQGNSA. V lost 5 bases and J lost 6 bases; the stretch between them is 17 bases long. From the cysteine through the phenylalanine, the CDR3 covers 15 amino acids. This entry keeps only the CDR3 DNA: 45 bases, framed from base 1. A single count supports this clone. Its target antigen remains unknown. No base qualities exist here, and no much larger clone lies one base off it. General study outcomes and caveats: Sharing across several donors was observed for approximately 4.6% of naive CD4, over 3% of naive CD8, 2% to 2.5% of memory CD4, and roughly 0.4% of memory CD8 clonotypes. Only blood was sampled, and tissue TCR repertoires likely differ from those in blood. Based on pairwise subsampling, the degree of clonotype sharing among donors was expected to be affected by sequencing depth. Higher generation probabilities were observed for clonotypes shared by all four sorted-subset donors than for non-shared clonotypes. Estimated clonotype richness was generally larger for naive than for memory subsets. The small number of donors limited the genetic and exposure-history diversity represented. Rarefaction of sorted-subset datasets indicated incomplete sequencing despite the large sequencing depth.

Healthy HIV-negative adults with no recently reported acute infections or vaccinations were included as donors. All donors were Caucasian adults living in Nashville, Tennessee, USA. CD4+ T cells were enriched by magnetic negative selection, after which naive cells were positively selected on CD45RA and the negative fraction was taken as the memory subset. After blood collection by leukapheresis, PBMCs were isolated using Ficoll-Histopaque density gradient centrifugation and then cryopreserved in the vapor phase of liquid nitrogen. Analytical flow cytometry was used to check the purity and quantity of each magnetically sorted T cell population. Genomic DNA was isolated from every sorted fraction and measured by UV absorbance on a Nanodrop 2000c.

The chain couples TRBV7-2 to TRBJ1-5; the D gene identity is not certain. The specimen was naive CD4+ T cells from PBMCs. The cell subset or site label here, explained by the study, means: CD45RA+ positively selected. This clonotype was obtained from a young man in good health. Some clones in this sample may be carry-over from other donors' samples. The CDR3 here reads CASSLLGTEGQPQHF. The nucleotide sequence is TGTGCCAGCAGCCTCCTGGGAACGGAGGGTCAGCCCCAGCATTTT.